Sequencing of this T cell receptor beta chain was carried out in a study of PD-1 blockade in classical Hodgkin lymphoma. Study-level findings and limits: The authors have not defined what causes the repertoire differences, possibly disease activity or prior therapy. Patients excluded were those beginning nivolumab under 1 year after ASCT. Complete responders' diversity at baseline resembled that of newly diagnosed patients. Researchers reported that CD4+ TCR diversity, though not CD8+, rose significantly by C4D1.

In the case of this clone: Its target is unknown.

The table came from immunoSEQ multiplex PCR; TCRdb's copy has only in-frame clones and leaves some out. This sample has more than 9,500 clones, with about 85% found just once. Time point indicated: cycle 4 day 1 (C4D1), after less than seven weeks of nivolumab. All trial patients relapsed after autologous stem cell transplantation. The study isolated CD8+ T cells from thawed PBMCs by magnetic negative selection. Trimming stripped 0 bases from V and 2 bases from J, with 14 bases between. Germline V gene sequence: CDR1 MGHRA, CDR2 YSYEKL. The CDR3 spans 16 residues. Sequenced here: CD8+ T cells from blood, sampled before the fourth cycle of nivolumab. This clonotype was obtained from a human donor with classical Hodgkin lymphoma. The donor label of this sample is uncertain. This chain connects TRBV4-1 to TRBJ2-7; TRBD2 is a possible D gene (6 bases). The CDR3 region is CASSQDWGDSPYEQYF. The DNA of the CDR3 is TGCGCCAGCAGCCAAGATTGGGGGGATTCGCCCTACGAGCAGTACTTC.